These T cell receptor beta chains were read from a single sample in a study of response to subunit inactivated influenza vaccine. TCRdb re-called the RT-PCR reads with MiXCR, one entry per CDR3 protein. The sample holds some 640,000 distinct CDR3 sequences, around 14% seen once. This specimen consisted of PBMCs from blood, obtained 14 to 15 days before vaccination. The receptor source for this set is a man in his forties or fifties who received an inactivated influenza vaccine. The CDR3 runs from the conserved cysteine through the conserved F or W. A D gene is named only where the DNA matches it firmly. A row's size may be missing; if present it is once, few, many or a size class.

DNA,CDR3,size,J,D,V
TGTGCCAGCAGCAGGACTCTCCCGTTAGAGACAGATACGCAGTATTTT,CASSRTLPLETDTQYF,.,TRBJ2-3,.,TRBV27
TGTGCCAGCAGCCAAGATTTACAGGGGGCACAGCCCCAGCATTTT,CASSQDLQGAQPQHF,many,TRBJ1-5,TRBD1,TRBV4-2
TGTGCCAGCAGCCCGATGACTAGCGGGATTTACGAGCAGTACTTC,CASSPMTSGIYEQYF,few,TRBJ2-7,TRBD2,TRBV12-3/TRBV12-4
TGCAGTGCTAGAGCTGGGACCCTCAATGAGCAGTTCTTC,CSARAGTLNEQFF,.,TRBJ2-1,.,TRBV20-1
TGTGCCAGCTACGGGACAGGGACCAATGAGCAGTTCTTC,CASYGTGTNEQFF,.,TRBJ2-1,TRBD1,TRBV6-1
TGTGCCAGCAGTTACCTCGGGACTGGAAGAAATGAGCAGTTCTTC,CASSYLGTGRNEQFF,many,TRBJ2-1,.,TRBV6-5
TGTGCCAGCAGTTACAAGTGGGGAAGAGGGGCCCGCACAGATACGCAGTATTTT,CASSYKWGRGARTDTQYF,.,TRBJ2-3,.,TRBV6-5
TGTGCCAGCAGCGTAGCACAGGGCGACTATGGCTACACCTTC,CASSVAQGDYGYTF,few,TRBJ1-2,.,TRBV9
TGCGCCAGCAGCTTGGAATCAGGGGGTGGCTATGGCTACACCTTC,CASSLESGGGYGYTF,.,TRBJ1-2,TRBD1,TRBV5-1
TGTGCCAGCAGTACGGGAAAAATTGGCGGACCAGTCTACGAGCAGTACTTC,CASSTGKIGGPVYEQYF,many,TRBJ2-7,.,TRBV7-9
TGTGCCAGCGCCCCCGGCCGCACAGATACGCAGTATTTT,CASAPGRTDTQYF,.,TRBJ2-3,.,TRBV12-3/TRBV12-4
TGTGCCAGCAGTGTTCTGGACAGAAATTCTAACTATGGCTACACCTTC,CASSVLDRNSNYGYTF,few,TRBJ1-2,.,TRBV2
TGTGCCAGCAGCTTATCAGTGACAGGGGGCTATGAGCAGTTCTTC,CASSLSVTGGYEQFF,many,TRBJ2-1,TRBD1,TRBV7-9
TGCAGCGCGAGGGGGGGAGCCTCCCAAGAGACCCAGTACTTC,CSARGGASQETQYF,.,TRBJ2-5,.,TRBV29-1
TGTGCCAGCAGTTCCCTTCGAACTGGACAGGGAAGGGGCGAGCAGTACTTC,CASSSLRTGQGRGEQYF,many,TRBJ2-7,TRBD1,TRBV28
TGCGCCAGCAGCCAAGATCGTTGGCTAGCGGGGCGAGAGACCCAGTACTTC,CASSQDRWLAGRETQYF,few,TRBJ2-5,TRBD2,TRBV4-3
TGCAGCGTTACCGGGACGAGCTTCGTGGGAGACGAGCAGTACTTC,CSVTGTSFVGDEQYF,.,TRBJ2-7,.,TRBV29-1
TGTGCCAGCAGCTCGTCCGGACCCCCCACAGATACGCAGTATTTT,CASSSSGPPTDTQYF,few,TRBJ2-3,.,TRBV7-2
TGTGCCAGCTCACTCACGGAGATGAGCCGGAGCACAGATACGCAGTATTTT,CASSLTEMSRSTDTQYF,.,TRBJ2-3,.,TRBV18
TGCAGCGTTAAAGACAGGGGGCCGTCGGACGAGCAGTACTTC,CSVKDRGPSDEQYF,many,TRBJ2-7,TRBD1,TRBV29-1
TGTGCCAGCATTGGACTAAACACCGGGGAGCTGTTTTTT,CASIGLNTGELFF,many,TRBJ2-2,.,TRBV12-3/TRBV12-4
TGCAGTGCTACGGAGCGAACGGATGAGCAGTTCTTC,CSATERTDEQFF,few,TRBJ2-1,.,TRBV20-1
TGCAGCGCCACAGCGGGAGGGCCTTTGTGGGAGCAGTACTTC,CSATAGGPLWEQYF,.,TRBJ2-7,TRBD2,TRBV29-1
TGCGCCAGCAGCCAACCGGGACGGAGTTCTCCTGAAGCTTTCTTT,CASSQPGRSSPEAFF,many,TRBJ1-1,.,TRBV4-1
TGTGCCAGCAGTTTACAGGGGAGTGCAGAGACCCAGTACTTC,CASSLQGSAETQYF,.,TRBJ2-5,.,TRBV27